The present T cell receptor beta chain was sequenced within a study of prognosis after radiotherapy for stage I lung cancer (dated by TCRdb to the early 2020s). Study-level background: Between early 2018 and 2019, under 20 stage I NSCLC patients were enrolled in Nanjing, China. Among the enrolled patients, about 13 had newly diagnosed primary stage I lung tumors, while about five had oligometastatic NSCLC following surgical resection of the primary tumor. All patients were regarded as medically inoperable, because of comorbidities in about a dozen patients and refusal of surgery in six or seven patients. The cohort included more than 10 men and several women, with a median age of roughly 74 years and a range of roughly 53 to 85 years. On tumor histology, about 12 patients had adenocarcinoma and about seven had squamous cell carcinoma. Image-guided IMRT or VMAT was used to deliver SBRT in 3 to 5 fractions at a biologically effective dose of at least 100 Gy. Concurrent therapy was not administered to any patient alongside SBRT. After SBRT, distant metastases developed in about 20% of the 19 patients at a median of around 7 months, while the remaining 15 patients had no significant progression. Peripheral blood TCR beta repertoires were profiled in stage I NSCLC patients before and after stereotactic body radiotherapy, and the study then linked these repertoires to distant failure. For each of the roughly 20 patients, one blood sample was taken before SBRT and one after, so the study sequenced approximately 38 samples in total. Paper-wide results and their limitations: TRBV and TRBJ usage frequencies reportedly varied with metastasis status, involving two V genes at baseline and roughly 9 V and two J genes after SBRT. After SBRT, the number of unique TCR clones decreased (median roughly 10,000 before versus some 6,900 after; Wilcoxon paired P=0.011). Post-SBRT Shannon entropy and its change from baseline were lower in patients who developed distant metastases; baseline Shannon entropy was not associated with metastases. Tumor specificity of expanded TCR clones was not determined. All reported P values were unadjusted for multiple comparisons. The small cohort and short follow-up limited the study, so independent validation of the findings is needed.

V was cut back by 1 base and J by 2 bases, leaving a gap of 15 bases between them. Including cysteine and phenylalanine, the CDR3 has 16 amino acids. The CDR3 DNA has 48 bases and is translated from base 1. Via the germline V gene (reference sequence), CDR1 is DFQATT and CDR2 SNEGSKA. Two rounds of multiplex PCR on genomic DNA were used to amplify the TCR beta CDR3 region. The first PCR round used primers specific to each TRBV and TRBJ gene, with sequences filed in Chinese patent CN105087789A. The second PCR round used universal primers. The Roche High Pure PCR Template Preparation Kit was used to extract genomic DNA from the frozen PBMCs. Libraries were sequenced paired-end with 151 bp reads on an Illumina HiSeq 3000. Concerning the study's data processing: Raw reads lacking the multiplex PCR primer sequences were removed with CutAdapt. PEAR was used to merge high-quality paired reads into contigs. MiXCR assigned TRB V, D and J gene segments to each contig by aligning to reference sequences. To remove sequencing errors, CDR3 sequences were clustered according to base quality and sequence similarity. Shannon entropy, normalized by the natural log of the productive TCR sequence number, served as the measure of diversity. To get clonality, Shannon entropy was divided by the natural log of the number of unique clonotypes, and that result was subtracted from one. Progression-free survival cut-offs for repertoire metrics were chosen using the Youden index of ROC curves, with analyses run in R 3.5.3. TCRdb took the public reads, trimmed them with fastp at Q25, ran MiXCR for clone calling and kept in-frame beta chains. Under each unique CDR3 protein, matching rows form one entry showing the most common genes and DNA. TCRdb, not the authors, supplied the V and J calls. In all, the sample holds around 60,000 distinct CDR3 sequences, and more than 25% of those were seen once. More than 6.5% of the sample is in the top ten clones.

The sample holds many counts of this clonotype. Its recognized antigen is unknown. No per-base quality is available; no much larger clone lies one base away. A history of other malignancies or of prior chemotherapy or radiotherapy was absent in all patients, and node-negative disease was shown on CT and PET/CT in all patients. At each of two time points, around 6 milliliters of peripheral venous blood were collected into EDTA tubes. PBMCs were isolated by Ficoll-Paque Plus density-gradient centrifugation. Right after collection, samples were kept at -80 degrees C until analysis. The sequence was obtained from a donor aged 50 or older with non-small cell lung cancer. The sequence joins TRBV20-1 to TRBJ1-5, and the D gene may be TRBD1, 6 bases matching. The source was PBMCs, collected before or after stereotactic body radiation therapy (not recorded which). The CDR3 in this case is CSARGTAPKGNQPQHF. DNA sequence: TGCAGTGCTAGAGGGACAGCTCCAAAGGGCAATCAGCCCCAGCATTTT.